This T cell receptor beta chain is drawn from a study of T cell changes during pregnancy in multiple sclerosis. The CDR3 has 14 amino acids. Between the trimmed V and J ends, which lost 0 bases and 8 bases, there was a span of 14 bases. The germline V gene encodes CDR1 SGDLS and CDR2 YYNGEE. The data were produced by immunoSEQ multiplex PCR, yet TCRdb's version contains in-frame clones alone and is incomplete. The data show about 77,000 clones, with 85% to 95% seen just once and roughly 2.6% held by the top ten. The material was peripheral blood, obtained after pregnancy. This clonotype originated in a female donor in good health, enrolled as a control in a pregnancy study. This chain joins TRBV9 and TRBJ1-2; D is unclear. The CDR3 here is CASSVANSASGYTF. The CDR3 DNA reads TGTGCCAGCAGCGTAGCTAATAGTGCTTCGGGCTACACCTTC.